These 22 T cell receptor beta chains came from one sample sequenced in a study of blood T cell repertoires in COVID-19. The assay was immunoSEQ multiplex PCR, and TCRdb's table has in-frame clones only and misses some. The sample lists approximately 260,000 clones; almost 90% were seen once. Material: peripheral blood. The receptors were sampled from a woman in her sixties or seventies with COVID-19, enrolled during active disease.

The rearrangement joins TRBV18 to TRBJ1-4; D is possibly TRBD1 (5 bases). V lost 2 bases and J lost 4, with 11 bases in between. Germline V lookup: CDR1 KGHSH, CDR2 LQKENI. This CDR3 spans 15 amino acids. The CDR3 DNA is TGTGCCAGCTCACCATGGAACAGGAATAATGAAAAACTGTTTTTT. Translating gives CASSPWNRNNEKLFF.

The J gene is TRBJ1-4, the V gene TRBV5-1; no clear D. The CDR3 has 13 residues. Looked up from germline, CDR1 is SGHRS and CDR2 is YFSETQ. V was pared by 0 bases and J by 7 bases, with 7 bases between. Here the CDR3 reads CASSLETGEKLFF. The CDR3 DNA follows: TGCGCCAGCAGCTTGGAGACGGGTGAAAAACTGTTTTTT.

The chain employs TRBV7-9 and TRBJ1-1; D is undetermined. CDR3 size: 13 residues. Germline CDR1 SEHNR, CDR2 FQNEAQ (reference sequence). V was pared by 2 bases and J by 1 base, with 5 bases between. DNA for the CDR3: TGTGCCAGCAGCTTACAGTGGAACACTGAAGCTTTCTTT. Translating gives CASSLQWNTEAFF.

This chain links TRBV20-1 with TRBJ1-1; 8 bases align to TRBD1. The V gene's germline CDR1 is DFQATT and CDR2 SNEGSKA (reference sequence). Trimming took 3 bases from V and 3 from J; bases not matched to a gene: 6. The CDR3 covers 14 residues. CDR3 DNA: TGCAGTGCTAGTCACCCAGGGGGCCACACTGAAGCTTTCTTT. It translates to CSASHPGGHTEAFF.

The chain recombines TRBV10-3 with TRBJ2-7, with TRBD2 identical over 7 bases. The CDR3 covers 14 residues. Germline assignment: CDR1 ENHRY and CDR2 SYGVKD. The ends lost 3 bases at V and 5 bases at J; junction bases unmatched: 7. CDR3 DNA: TGTGCCATCAGTGACATTAGCGGGTTAAACGAGCAGTACTTC. Translation gives CAISDISGLNEQYF.

The chain is built from TRBV3-1 (or the pseudogene TRBV3-2) and TRBJ1-1, with a tentative D call TRBD1 (5 bases). This CDR3 region has 13 residues. The V gene's germline CDR1 is LGHDT and CDR2 YNNKEL (reference sequence). V was shortened by 0 bases and J by 8 bases, with 10 bases between the two germline ends. CDR3 DNA: TGTGCCAGCAGCCAAGATCAGGGAGGGGAAGCTTTCTTT. Amino acid sequence: CASSQDQGGEAFF.

This chain joins TRBV20-1 and TRBJ1-5; D is uncertain. The length of the CDR3 is 9 residues. From germline, CDR1 is DFQATT and CDR2 SNEGSKA (reference sequence). V gave up 3 bases and J gave up 11 bases, with 5 bases separating them. The CDR3 DNA reads TGCAGTGCTAGTATATCCCAGCATTTT. Translating gives CSASISQHF.

The chain combines TRBV7-2 with TRBJ2-7; D is possibly TRBD1 (5 bases). Germline V gives CDR1 SGHTA, CDR2 FQGNSA. V gave up 5 bases and J gave up 6 bases, with 23 bases separating them. This CDR3 has 16 residues. Here the CDR3 DNA reads TGTGCCAGCAGCCAATATCAGGGCCCCGACGGTATCGAGCAGTACTTC. Its translation is CASSQYQGPDGIEQYF.

The CDR3 spells CAFGTSGTSGNEQFF. The CDR3 DNA is TGTGCCTTTGGGACTAGCGGGACCTCGGGCAATGAGCAGTTCTTC. The chain carries TRBV10-3 and TRBJ2-1, with 13 bases aligning to TRBD2. Unmatched junction bases numbered 10, after V lost 11 bases and J lost 6 bases. The CDR3 has 15 residues. Germline V gene lookup returns CDR1 ENHRY and CDR2 SYGVKD.

The chain uses TRBV19 and TRBJ2-2; D not certain. V lost 5 bases and J 3 bases, leaving 13 bases between the germline ends. The germline CDR1 and CDR2 sequences are LNHDA and SQIVND (reference sequence). The CDR3 covers 15 residues. CDR3 loop: CASSPRNSYTGELFF. As DNA, the CDR3 is TGTGCCAGTAGTCCGAGAAACAGCTACACCGGGGAGCTGTTTTTT.

The chain couples TRBV7-9 to TRBJ1-5; 7 positions match TRBD1. V shed 5 bases and J 4 bases; nucleotides not matched to a gene: 14. Germline V gene data show CDR1 as SEHNR and CDR2 as FQNEAQ (reference sequence). The CDR3 loop spans 17 amino acids. CDR3 bases: TGTGCCAGCAGCAGAGGGGGCCAGGCCCGGTTTAATCAGCCCCAGCATTTT. Its protein is CASSRGGQARFNQPQHF. The full variable domain, completed using reference TRBV7-9 and TRBJ1-5, is DTGVSQNPRHKITKRGQNVTFRCDPISEHNRLYWYRQTLGQGPEFLTYFQNEAQLEKSRLLSDRFSAERPKGSFSTLEIQRTEQGDSAMYLCASSRGGQARFNQPQHFGDGTRLSIL.

The genes are TRBV6-5 and TRBJ2-1; D is perhaps TRBD1 (6 bases). Germline CDR1 reads MNHEY; CDR2 reads SVGAGI. The germline V and J ends were trimmed by 7 bases and 4 bases, with 14 bases remaining between them. This CDR3 contains 14 residues. The CDR3 spells CASIRGAPYNEQFF. DNA of the CDR3: TGTGCCAGCATCAGGGGCGCCCCTTACAATGAGCAGTTCTTC.

The chain uses TRBV7-9 and TRBJ2-3, with TRBD2 identical over 8 bases. The CDR3 runs 15 residues. Germline-derived CDR1 and CDR2 are SEHNR and FQNEAQ (reference sequence). Unmatched junction bases numbered 4, after V lost 5 bases and J lost 0 bases. The DNA of the CDR3 is TGTGCCAGCAGCACGCGGGGGGTGAGCACAGATACGCAGTATTTT. This gives the protein CASSTRGVSTDTQYF.

The J gene is TRBJ2-1, the V gene TRBV4-1; 8 positions match TRBD2. Trimming removed 2 bases from V and 7 bases from J; junction bases left unmatched: 4. The CDR3 length is 14 residues. The germline V gene encodes CDR1 MGHRA and CDR2 YSYEKL. The CDR3 here is CASSQSGGRNEQFF. The CDR3 nucleotides read TGCGCCAGCAGCCAAAGCGGGGGACGGAATGAGCAGTTCTTC.

This clone came up once. CDR3 sequence (DNA): TGTGCCAGCAGCCCCGGGGGGGCAGGGGGGTACGAGCAGTACTTC. The encoded protein is CASSPGGAGGYEQYF. V usage is TRBV11-3 and J usage is TRBJ2-7; possibly TRBD2 for D (8 bases). V lost 5 bases, J lost 4 bases, and 18 bases lay in between. The CDR3 runs 15 residues. CDR1 is SGHNT, CDR2 YENEEA, per germline.

V usage is TRBV7-2 and J usage is TRBJ1-3, with D possibly being TRBD1 (5 bases). Germline V lookup: CDR1 SGHTA, CDR2 FQGNSA. The CDR3 loop spans 13 amino acids. Between the trimmed V and J ends, which lost 1 base and 7 bases, there was a span of 8 bases. Written as DNA, the CDR3 is TGTGCCAGCAGCTTAGTCTCAGGGAACACCATATATTTT. Amino acids: CASSLVSGNTIYF. The full variable domain, rest sourced from reference TRBV7-2 and TRBJ1-3, is GAGVSQSPSNKVTEKGKDVELRCDPISGHTALYWYRQSLGQGLEFLIYFQGNSAPDKSGLPSDRFSAERTGGSVSTLTIQRTQQEDSAVYLCASSLVSGNTIYFGEGSWLTVV.

The rearrangement uses TRBV2 and TRBJ1-4, with D unresolved. Trimming removed 3 bases from V and 5 bases from J, with 7 bases in between. The CDR3 sequence is 13 residues long. Germline V lookup: CDR1 SNHLY, CDR2 FYNNEI. This CDR3 is CASSDLQNEKLFF. DNA for the CDR3: TGTGCCAGCAGTGACCTCCAGAATGAAAAACTGTTTTTT.

The V gene is TRBV7-9, the J gene TRBJ1-1; D call uncertain. The CDR3 runs to 13 residues. Trimming stripped 4 bases from V and 5 bases from J, with 11 bases between. Germline values: CDR1 SEHNR, CDR2 FQNEAQ (reference sequence). The CDR3 nucleotides are TGTGCCAGCAGCTCCACGCCACGGACTGAAGCTTTCTTT. Translated: CASSSTPRTEAFF. Full variable domain (missing parts from reference TRBV7-9 and TRBJ1-1): DTGVSQNPRHKITKRGQNVTFRCDPISEHNRLYWYRQTLGQGPEFLTYFQNEAQLEKSRLLSDRFSAERPKGSFSTLEIQRTEQGDSAMYLCASSSTPRTEAFFGQGTRLTVV.

This clone came up a few times. The chain combines TRBV7-9 with TRBJ1-4, with D maybe TRBD1 (6 bases). The CDR3 length is 15 residues. V was shortened by 2 bases and J by 4 bases, with 11 bases between the two germline ends. Per germline, CDR1 SEHNR and CDR2 FQNEAQ (reference sequence). The DNA of the CDR3 is TGTGCCAGCAGCTTAAGGGGACACCTTAATGAAAAACTGTTTTTT. Encoded protein: CASSLRGHLNEKLFF.

A note on this clone: A read error may produce the germline difference seen at one junction end. The same CDR3 also results from other DNA sequences found in this sample. This chain connects TRBV12-3 or TRBV12-4 to TRBJ2-3, with 7 positions matching TRBD1. The CDR3 consists of 12 residues. CDR3 amino acids: CASSSLQGSKYF. Here the CDR3 DNA reads TGTGCTAGCAGTTCCCTACAGGGGAGTAAGTATTTT.

V usage is TRBV2 and J usage is TRBJ1-5; TRBD1 is a possible D gene (6 bases). V dropped 10 bases and J dropped 3 bases, with 16 bases sitting between them. CDR3 length equals 14 residues. Germline V gene data show CDR1 as SNHLY and CDR2 as FYNNEI. This CDR3 is CATSPSGANQPQHF. Written as DNA, the CDR3 is TGTGCCACTTCCCCCTCAGGGGCCAATCAGCCCCAGCATTTT.

The J gene is TRBJ1-4, the V gene TRBV15, with D uncertain. CDR1 and CDR2 (germline): LNHNV, YYDKDF (reference sequence). The V end was cut by 0 bases, the J end by 14 bases, with 13 bases between. This CDR3 has 13 residues. The CDR3 sequence is CATSRDIVGRLFF. The CDR3 DNA reads as TGTGCCACCAGCAGAGATATAGTGGGCCGGCTGTTTTTT. Full variable domain (missing parts from reference TRBV15 and TRBJ1-4): DAMVIQNPRYQVTQFGKPVTLSCSQTLNHNVMYWYQQKSSQAPKLLFHYYDKDFNNEADTPDNFQSRRPNTSFCFLDIRSPGLGDTAMYLCATSRDIVGRLFFGSGTQLSVL.